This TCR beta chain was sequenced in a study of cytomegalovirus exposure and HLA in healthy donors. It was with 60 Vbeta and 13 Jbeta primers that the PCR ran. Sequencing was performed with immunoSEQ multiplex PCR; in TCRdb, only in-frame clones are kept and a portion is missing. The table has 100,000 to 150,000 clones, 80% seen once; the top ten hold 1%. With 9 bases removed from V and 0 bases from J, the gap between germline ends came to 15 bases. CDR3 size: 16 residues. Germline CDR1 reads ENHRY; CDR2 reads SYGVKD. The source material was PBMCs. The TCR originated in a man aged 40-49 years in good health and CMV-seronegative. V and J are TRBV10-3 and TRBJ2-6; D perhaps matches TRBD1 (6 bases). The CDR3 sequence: CAMGTLITSGANVLTF. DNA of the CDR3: TGTGCCATGGGGACACTAATAACCTCTGGGGCCAACGTCCTGACTTTC.